The clone carrying this T cell receptor beta chain was found many times. What it binds is not known. TCRdb passed the multiplex PCR reads through MiXCR, listing each CDR3 protein once. Among a few hundred thousand distinct CDR3 sequences listed, less than 40% were seen once. These data originate in a study of breast tumors, draining lymph nodes, adjacent tissues. General study points: Compared with basal-like, luminal-like tumors shared significantly more repertoire with nontumor tissue. Data fit most tumor T cells coming from lymph node, expanding in tumor.

Breast cancer patients provided tissue from their axillary draining lymph nodes. The sequenced material came from axillary lymph node tissue. The source is a female donor with breast cancer. Some clones in this sample may be carry-over from other donors' samples.

CDR3 sequence (DNA): TGTGCCATCAGCCTAGAGGGAATGGGCTATGGCTACACCTTC. Translation gives CAISLEGMGYGYTF. The rearrangement links TRBV10-3 to TRBJ1-2; D is unresolved. Germline V gives CDR1 ENHRY, CDR2 SYGVKD. This CDR3 is built from 14 residues. V gave up 6 bases and J gave up 4 bases, with 15 bases separating them.